What follows are 5 T cell receptor beta chains derived from one specimen sequenced in a study of T-cell reconstitution after alpha-beta-depleted transplantation in children. Unique molecular identifiers were incorporated during preparation of the TCRbeta library. TCRdb called the PCR reads again in MiXCR, with one record for every CDR3 protein. The table records roughly 670,000 distinct CDR3 sequences, around 13% of them present only once. Sequencing was performed on PBMCs, taken before TCRalphabeta/CD19-depleted stem cell transplant. The receptor source for this set is a girl aged 2 to 9 with congenital amegakaryocytic thrombocytopenia, due to receive a stem cell transplant.

The sample holds many counts of this clonotype. The V call is TRBV6-6, the J call TRBJ1-1, with TRBD1 matching over 7 bases. The CDR3 extends over 12 amino acids. V lost 8 bases, J lost 6 bases, and 6 bases stayed unmatched. Germline-derived CDR1 and CDR2 are MNHNY and SVGAGI (reference sequence). DNA for the CDR3: TGTGCCAGCGCAACAGGGGCTGCTGAAGCTTTCTTT. It is translated as CASATGAAEAFF.

The genes are TRBV4-1 and TRBJ2-3; 9 bases are shared with TRBD2. The V gene's germline CDR1 is MGHRA and CDR2 YSYEKL. There are 14 residues in the CDR3. V dropped 3 bases and J dropped 5; count of bases not matched to a gene: 3. As DNA, the CDR3 is TGCGCCAGCAGCCAGTCAGCGGGAGGAGATACGCAGTATTTT. Residues: CASSQSAGGDTQYF.

This clonotype was recorded a few times. V and J are TRBV20-1 and TRBJ2-7; D gene uncertain. The CDR3 covers 15 residues. The V and J ends lost 0 bases and 4 bases respectively, with 16 bases between them. The germline CDR1 and CDR2 sequences are DFQATT and SNEGSKA (reference sequence). In DNA form, the CDR3 reads TGCAGTGCTAGAGATCAGGCACATTCGTCATACGAGCAGTACTTC. Encoded protein: CSARDQAHSSYEQYF.

Comments on this clonotype: A junction boundary mismatches the germline segment, possibly from a read error. The chain uses TRBV20-1 and TRBJ2-4, with D possibly matching TRBD2 (8 bases). There are 17 residues in the CDR3. Germline lookup yields CDR1 DFQATT and CDR2 SNEGSKA (reference sequence). CDR3 coding DNA: TGCTGTGCTAGATTAGCGGGACAGACCCTAGCCAAAAACATTCAGTACTTC. Translated: CCARLAGQTLAKNIQYF.

This clonotype was detected ten times or more. This chain links TRBV20-1 with TRBJ1-5, with D possibly being TRBD1 (6 bases). Per the germline V gene, CDR1 is DFQATT and CDR2 is SNEGSKA (reference sequence). This CDR3 has 16 amino acids. The V and J ends lost 0 bases and 6 bases respectively, with 18 bases between them. CDR3 nucleotides: TGCAGTGCTAGAGAAGGAACTAGGGGGAGGAGTCAGCCCCAGCATTTT. Its protein product is CSAREGTRGRSQPQHF.